The 23 T cell receptor beta chains below come from one sample, sequenced in a study of vaccination and CD4 T cells after COVID-19. Cultured CD4+ T-cell DNA underwent Oncomine TCR Beta short-read sequencing. TCRdb re-called the PCR reads with MiXCR, one entry per CDR3 protein. Of roughly 19,000 distinct CDR3 sequences in the sample, 50% to 65% were seen once. No antigens are known for them. Noted treatment: approximately 9-day PBMC culture with coronavirus spike peptide pools or control peptides (ViraFEST assay). The sequenced sample was CD4+ T cells from blood, cultured in vitro, obtained before SARS-CoV-2 vaccination. The receptors stem from a human donor who had recovered from COVID-19.

The chain couples TRBV27 to TRBJ1-5, with 7 bases matching TRBD1. The V and J ends lost 5 bases and 3 bases, in that order; junction bases with no gene match: 7. Germline V gene sequence: CDR1 MNHEY, CDR2 SMNVEV (reference sequence). The CDR3 totals 15 residues. The CDR3 DNA reads as TGTGCCAGCAGTAGCCACACAGGGGTCAATCAGCCCCAGCATTTT. This codes for CASSSHTGVNQPQHF.

The V and J genes are TRBV5-1 and TRBJ2-1; D unclear. The CDR3 is 15 amino acids. V lost 0 bases and J lost 1, with 8 bases in between. Germline CDR1 and CDR2: SGHRS and YFSETQ. CDR3 coding DNA: TGCGCCAGCAGCTTGGCAGACTCGTCCTACAATGAGCAGTTCTTC. Its protein product is CASSLADSSYNEQFF.

This clonotype came up a few times. This chain connects TRBV27 to TRBJ1-5; possible D gene TRBD1, 6 bases. The length of the CDR3 is 14 residues. V was cut by 5 bases and J by 1 base, with 9 bases left in between. Looked up from germline, CDR1 is MNHEY and CDR2 is SMNVEV (reference sequence). CDR3 nucleotide sequence: TGTGCCAGCAGTAGTGGGGGCAGCAATCAGCCCCAGCATTTT. Protein: CASSSGGSNQPQHF.

The table lists this clonotype with a few counts. The genes are TRBV6-2 or TRBV6-3 and TRBJ2-5; D ambiguous. The CDR3 runs 12 residues. V was pared by 5 bases and J by 5 bases, with 9 bases between. Germline V gene sequence: CDR1 MNHEY, CDR2 SVGEGT. CDR3 nucleotides: TGTGCCAGCAGTACGACCTCGGAGACCCAGTACTTC. Amino acid sequence: CASSTTSETQYF.

The V call is TRBV20-1, the J call TRBJ2-5, with 8 bases lining up with TRBD2. From germline, CDR1 is DFQATT and CDR2 SNEGSKA (reference sequence). The length of the CDR3 is 15 residues. V was pared by 6 bases and J by 5 bases, with 14 bases of the junction left unmatched. The CDR3 reads CSATSPAGVSETQYF. In DNA form, the CDR3 reads TGCAGTGCCACGTCACCAGCGGGAGTAAGCGAGACCCAGTACTTC.

This sequence joins TRBV7-6 and TRBJ2-2; D gene unclear. V lost 3 bases and J lost 7, with 6 bases in between. The CDR3 runs 12 residues. Germline V CDR1 and CDR2: SGHVS, FNYEAQ. CDR3 region: CASSFGDGELFF. The DNA of the CDR3 is TGTGCCAGCAGCTTTGGTGACGGGGAGCTGTTTTTT.

This clonotype was counted only a few times. The chain recombines TRBV20-1 with TRBJ2-3; D possibly corresponds to TRBD2 (6 bases). With 4 bases removed from V and 0 bases from J, the gap between germline ends came to 14 bases. Germline CDR1 reads DFQATT; CDR2 reads SNEGSKA (reference sequence). This CDR3 comprises 15 residues. CDR3 coding DNA: TGCAGTGCTAAAATTGGGGGGACGAGCACAGATACGCAGTATTTT. Translated: CSAKIGGTSTDTQYF.

DNA for the CDR3: TGTGCCAGCACCGCCACAGACACAGGGAATCCCACTCAGTACTTC. Amino acids: CASTATDTGNPTQYF. The rearrangement joins TRBV7-2 to TRBJ2-5; the D gene is possibly TRBD1 (6 bases). Germline loops: CDR1 SGHTA, CDR2 FQGNSA. The CDR3 is 15 amino acids. Trimming took 7 bases from V and 11 from J, leaving 26 bases between them. Filled out from reference TRBV7-2 and TRBJ2-5, the complete variable domain reads GAGVSQSPSNKVTEKGKDVELRCDPISGHTALYWYRQSLGQGLEFLIYFQGNSAPDKSGLPSDRFSAERTGGSVSTLTIQRTQQEDSAVYLCASTATDTGNPTQYFGPGTRLLVL.

Here the CDR3 DNA reads TGCGCCAGCAGTCTGGGACCCCCCTACGAGCAGTACTTC. Its protein product is CASSLGPPYEQYF. The chain couples TRBV10-1 to TRBJ2-7, with D possibly called TRBD1 or TRBD2 (5 bases each). The CDR3 sequence is 13 residues long. The V and J ends lost 5 bases and 2 bases respectively, with 10 bases between them. Per the germline V gene, CDR1 is WNHNN and CDR2 is SYGVQD (reference sequence).

The rearrangement links TRBV27 to TRBJ2-5; D call uncertain. Germline V gives CDR1 MNHEY, CDR2 SMNVEV (reference sequence). The CDR3 length is 15 residues. The germline V and J ends were trimmed by 2 bases and 0 bases, with 10 bases remaining between them. The CDR3 is CASSLRWTYQETQYF. DNA of the CDR3: TGTGCCAGCAGTTTACGGTGGACGTACCAAGAGACCCAGTACTTC.

The genes are TRBV27 and TRBJ2-1, with 7 bases lining up with TRBD2. Losses at the gene ends were 5 bases for V and 9 bases for J; bases not matched to a gene: 7. Germline CDR1 MNHEY, CDR2 SMNVEV (reference sequence). The CDR3 contains 13 residues. The CDR3 DNA follows: TGTGCCAGCAGTCTTGGACTAGAGAGTGAGCAGTTCTTC. It codes for CASSLGLESEQFF.

This clonotype has more than one count but fewer than ten. The rearrangement links TRBV6-1 to TRBJ2-4; D is uncertain. This CDR3 has 15 residues. Per the germline V gene, CDR1 is MNHNS and CDR2 is SASEGT. V shed 5 bases and J shed 6 bases, with 17 bases lying between them. The CDR3 sequence: CASSQVRQELNIQYF. As DNA, the CDR3 is TGTGCCAGCAGTCAAGTCAGGCAGGAGCTAAACATTCAGTACTTC.

V gene TRBV7-7 combines with J gene TRBJ2-5, with TRBD2 matching over 10 bases. The germline V gene encodes CDR1 SSHAT and CDR2 FNYEAQ (reference sequence). V lost 3 bases, J lost 6 bases, and 10 bases stayed unmatched. CDR3 length equals 16 residues. In nucleotides, the CDR3 is TGTGCCAGCAGCTTTTCCCCTTCTAGCGGGAGTCAGACCCAGTACTTC. Its protein product is CASSFSPSSGSQTQYF.

This chain uses TRBV27 with TRBJ1-5; TRBD1 aligns across 7 bases. The V gene end was trimmed by 4 bases and the J gene end by 1 base; junction bases not matched to a gene: 10. The CDR3 covers 17 residues. Germline V CDR1 and CDR2: MNHEY, SMNVEV (reference sequence). In DNA, the CDR3 is TGTGCCAGCAGTTCCCCCTCCCAGGGGGGAAGCAATCAGCCCCAGCATTTT. This codes for CASSSPSQGGSNQPQHF.

The rearrangement links TRBV6-1 to TRBJ2-5; 10 positions agree with TRBD2. With V trimmed by 0 bases and J by 4 bases, 8 bases remained unmatched. Per the germline V gene, CDR1 is MNHNS and CDR2 is SASEGT. This CDR3 is built from 17 residues. CDR3 coding DNA: TGTGCCAGCAGTGAAGCGGGAAGCGGGAGGGACCGAGAGACCCAGTACTTC. It is translated as CASSEAGSGRDRETQYF.

This clonotype was detected a few times. This chain connects TRBV6-5 to TRBJ2-5; 11 bases match TRBD2. J was trimmed by 0 bases and V by 4 bases; bases with no gene match: 4. The CDR3 runs to 16 residues. Germline V CDR1 and CDR2: MNHEY, SVGAGI. Here the CDR3 DNA reads TGTGCCAGCAGTTCGGGACTAGCGGTTTACCAAGAGACCCAGTACTTC. Translated: CASSSGLAVYQETQYF.

The CDR3 loop reads CASSQGGGSSYEQYF. CDR3 coding DNA: TGTGCCAGCAGCCAAGGTGGCGGGTCCTCCTACGAGCAGTACTTC. The chain has TRBV4-2 and TRBJ2-7; TRBD2 is a possible D gene (5 bases). Deletions cut 1 base from V and 0 bases from J, with 10 bases between. CDR1 and CDR2 (germline): LGHNA, YNFKEQ. The CDR3 is made up of 15 amino acids.

The chain employs TRBV2 and TRBJ2-4; D remains unclear. The germline V gene has CDR1 SNHLY and CDR2 FYNNEI. V lost 6 bases to trimming and J lost 1 base, with 16 bases between them. CDR3 length: 16 residues. CDR3: CASSPTPLLAKNIQYF. CDR3 DNA sequence: TGTGCCAGCAGCCCTACTCCTTTACTTGCCAAAAACATTCAGTACTTC.

The V gene is TRBV29-1, the J gene TRBJ1-2, with D unclear. CDR1 SQVTM and CDR2 ANQGSEA come from the germline V gene. Trimming left V 3 bases short and J 1 base short, with 12 bases between. The CDR3 runs 14 residues. CDR3 residues: CSVDRSESNYGYTF. DNA for the CDR3: TGCAGCGTTGACAGATCGGAGAGTAACTATGGCTACACCTTC.

This chain uses TRBV7-3 with TRBJ2-1, with 9 nucleotides matching TRBD1. The CDR3 is made up of 14 amino acids. In germline, CDR1 is SGHTA, CDR2 FQGTGA. V lost 0 bases, J lost 7 bases, and 1 base stayed unmatched. The CDR3 DNA reads TGTGCCAGCAGCTTAACGGGACAGGGTAATGAGCAGTTCTTC. Translated: CASSLTGQGNEQFF.

V is TRBV5-1 and J is TRBJ1-1, with D tentatively TRBD1 (6 bases). The CDR3 sequence is 14 residues long. V was pared by 5 bases and J by 2 bases, with 13 bases between. Germline V gives CDR1 SGHRS, CDR2 YFSETQ. CDR3 in DNA: TGCGCCAGCAGAGACGACAGGCTTAACACTGAAGCTTTCTTT. Translating it yields CASRDDRLNTEAFF.

This clonotype has only a few counts. V gene TRBV6-1 combines with J gene TRBJ2-7, with a tentative D call TRBD2 (5 bases). CDR3 length: 13 amino acids. Trimming left V 6 bases short and J 3 bases short, with 12 bases between. Germline CDR1 is MNHNS and CDR2 is SASEGT. CDR3 amino acids: CASRRSGDYEQYF. The CDR3 DNA follows: TGTGCCAGCAGGCGAAGCGGTGACTACGAGCAGTACTTC.

The chain carries TRBV6-5 and TRBJ1-2; 7 bases fit TRBD1. Germline V gene data show CDR1 as MNHEY and CDR2 as SVGAGI. Trimming at V came to 2 bases and at J to 8 bases, leaving 5 bases not matched to a gene. This CDR3 comprises 13 residues. The CDR3 protein is CASSYARGHGYTF. In nucleotides, the CDR3 is TGTGCCAGCAGTTACGCGAGGGGGCACGGCTACACCTTC.